The present TCR beta chain was sequenced within a study of sequential checkpoint blockade in melanoma. This clone was detected only a few times. The CDR3 is 15 amino acids. With V trimmed by 2 bases and J by 6 bases, 6 bases remained unmatched. Germline values: CDR1 LNHDA, CDR2 SQIVND (reference sequence). Regarding treatment: randomized to nivolumab then ipilimumab (arm A) or the reverse (arm B). DNA-damaging chemotherapy had not been given to any patient beforehand. Sorted cells were live CD3+CD8+, lacking CD19 and CD56, from PBMCs. Only in-frame clones appear in the TCRdb table, and some are missing; sequencing was by immunoSEQ multiplex PCR. This sample carries around 18,000 clones, 55% to 75% of them seen once, and the ten largest clones take 15% to 20%.

The chain recombines TRBV19 with TRBJ1-5; 8 bases match TRBD1. This TCR came from a human donor with melanoma. Specimen: CD8+ T cells sorted from blood (inferred from file names), collected from a patient given nivolumab and ipilimumab in sequence. The CDR3 protein is CASSITGGAGQPQHF. In nucleotides, the CDR3 is TGTGCCAGTAGTATAACAGGGGGTGCGGGTCAGCCCCAGCATTTT.